This T cell receptor beta chain was captured in a study of Graves' ophthalmopathy and Graves' hyperthyroidism. Study-level findings and limits: Blood contained most expanded thyroid clonotypes exceeding 0.001 frequency. The 13-signature model separated ophthalmopathy from stable hyperthyroidism at around 86% sensitivity and nearly 83% specificity.

Beta-chain TCR CDR3 regions were amplified from RNA transcripts. Second-round multiplex PCR came after first-round RT-PCR with HTBI primers. TCRdb reanalysed the multiplex PCR reads using MiXCR and keeps one entry per CDR3 protein. The sample holds 350,000 or so distinct CDR3 sequences, 15% to 20% seen once. This CDR3 contains 17 residues. Germline-derived CDR1 and CDR2 are MDHEN and SYDVKM. V gave up 5 bases and J gave up 6 bases; unmatched junction bases: 17. For this clonotype: Its antigen remains unknown.

The evidence that diagnosis relied on was clinical symptoms, serum thyroxine, TRAb, thyroid ultrasound and orbital computed tomography. The source of the PBMCs was around 9 ml of fresh peripheral blood. The specimen sequenced was peripheral blood. This clonotype was obtained from an adult man with Graves' ophthalmopathy. The V call is TRBV28, the J call TRBJ2-7; the match to TRBD1 covers 9 bases. The CDR3: CASSRDRVRSIAGEQYF. As DNA, the CDR3 is TGTGCCAGCAGTCGGGACAGGGTTCGATCCATTGCCGGCGAGCAGTACTTC.